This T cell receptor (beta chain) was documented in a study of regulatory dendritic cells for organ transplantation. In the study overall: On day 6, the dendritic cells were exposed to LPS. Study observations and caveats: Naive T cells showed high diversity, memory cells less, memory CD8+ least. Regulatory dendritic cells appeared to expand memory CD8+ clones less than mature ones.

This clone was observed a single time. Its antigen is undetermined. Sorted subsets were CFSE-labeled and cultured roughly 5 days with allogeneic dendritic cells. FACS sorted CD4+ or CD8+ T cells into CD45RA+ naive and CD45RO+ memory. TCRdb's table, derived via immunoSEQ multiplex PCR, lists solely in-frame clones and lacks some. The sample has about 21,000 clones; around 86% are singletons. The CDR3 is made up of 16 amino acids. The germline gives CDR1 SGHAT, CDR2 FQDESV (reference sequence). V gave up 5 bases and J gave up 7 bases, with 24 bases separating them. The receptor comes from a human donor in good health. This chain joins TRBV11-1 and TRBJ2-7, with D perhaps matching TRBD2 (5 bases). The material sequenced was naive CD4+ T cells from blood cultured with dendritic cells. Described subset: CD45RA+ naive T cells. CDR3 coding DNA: TGTGCCAGCAGCCATCACTCGGCGGGTATAGGGAATGAGCAGTACTTC. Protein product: CASSHHSAGIGNEQYF.